This TCR beta chain derives from a study of blood T cell repertoires in COVID-19. Looking at the study overall: The analysed material was cDNA or gDNA that came from T cells, B-cell-depleted T cells, or PBMCs.

Some clones are missing from TCRdb's copy, which holds only in-frame ones; the method was immunoSEQ multiplex PCR. The repertoire consists of 200,000 to 250,000 clones, with about nine tenths occurring once and the leading ten covering 1.5% to 2%. CDR3 length: 13 amino acids. CDR1 and CDR2 from the germline V gene are SNHLY and FYNNEI. The V end was cut by 6 bases, the J end by 7 bases, with 15 bases between. Sample: peripheral blood. The chain is built from TRBV2 and TRBJ1-1, with D unclear. This TCR came from a man in his sixties or seventies with acute or convalescent COVID-19. This CDR3 reads CASRARREGEAFF. The CDR3 DNA sequence: TGTGCCAGCAGGGCGCGGAGGGAGGGTGAAGCTTTCTTT.